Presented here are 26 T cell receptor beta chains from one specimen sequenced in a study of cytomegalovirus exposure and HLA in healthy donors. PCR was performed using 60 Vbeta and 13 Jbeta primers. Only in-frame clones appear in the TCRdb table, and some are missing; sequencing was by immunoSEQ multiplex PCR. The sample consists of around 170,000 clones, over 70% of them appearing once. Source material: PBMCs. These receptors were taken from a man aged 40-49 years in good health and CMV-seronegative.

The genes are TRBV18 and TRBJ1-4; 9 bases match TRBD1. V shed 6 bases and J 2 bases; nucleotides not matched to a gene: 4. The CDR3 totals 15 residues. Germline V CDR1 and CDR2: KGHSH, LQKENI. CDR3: CASSPGTGTNEKLFF. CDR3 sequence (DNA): TGTGCCAGCTCGCCCGGGACAGGGACTAATGAAAAACTGTTTTTT.

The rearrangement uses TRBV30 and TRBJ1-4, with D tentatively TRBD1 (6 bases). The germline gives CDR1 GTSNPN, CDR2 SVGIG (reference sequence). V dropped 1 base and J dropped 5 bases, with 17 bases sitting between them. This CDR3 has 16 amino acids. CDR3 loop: CAWSAPSTGYNEKLFF. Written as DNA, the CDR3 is TGTGCCTGGAGTGCCCCCTCGACAGGATACAATGAAAAACTGTTTTTT.

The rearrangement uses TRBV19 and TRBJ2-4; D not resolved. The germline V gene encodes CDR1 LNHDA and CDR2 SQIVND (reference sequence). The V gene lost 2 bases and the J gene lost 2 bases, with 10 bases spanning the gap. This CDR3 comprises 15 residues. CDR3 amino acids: CASSISQSTKNIQYF. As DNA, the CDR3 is TGTGCCAGTAGTATATCACAGTCAACCAAAAACATTCAGTACTTC.

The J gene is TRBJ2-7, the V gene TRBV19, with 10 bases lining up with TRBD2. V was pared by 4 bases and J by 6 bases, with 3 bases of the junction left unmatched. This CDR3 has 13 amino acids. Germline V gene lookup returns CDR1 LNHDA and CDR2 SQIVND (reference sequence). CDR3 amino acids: CASSTRTSGEQYF. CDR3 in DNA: TGTGCCAGTAGTACAAGGACTAGCGGCGAGCAGTACTTC. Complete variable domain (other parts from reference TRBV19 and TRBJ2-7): DGGITQSPKYLFRKEGQNVTLSCEQNLNHDAMYWYRQDPGQGLRLIYYSQIVNDFQKGDIAEGYSVSREKKESFPLTVTSAQKNPTAFYLCASSTRTSGEQYFGPGTRLTVT.

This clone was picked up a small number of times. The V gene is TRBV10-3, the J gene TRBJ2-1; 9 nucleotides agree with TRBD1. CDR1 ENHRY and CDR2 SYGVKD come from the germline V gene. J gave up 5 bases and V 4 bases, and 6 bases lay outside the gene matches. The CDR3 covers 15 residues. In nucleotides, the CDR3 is TGTGCCATCAGTGCGGGGACAGGGATGGACAATGAGCAGTTCTTC. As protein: CAISAGTGMDNEQFF.

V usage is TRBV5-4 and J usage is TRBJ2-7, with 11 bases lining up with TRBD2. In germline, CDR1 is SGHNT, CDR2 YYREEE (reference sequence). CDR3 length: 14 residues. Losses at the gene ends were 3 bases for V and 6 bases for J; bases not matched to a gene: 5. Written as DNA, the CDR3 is TGTGCCAGCAGCTCCTTAGCGGGAGGGAGCGAGCAGTACTTC. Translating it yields CASSSLAGGSEQYF.

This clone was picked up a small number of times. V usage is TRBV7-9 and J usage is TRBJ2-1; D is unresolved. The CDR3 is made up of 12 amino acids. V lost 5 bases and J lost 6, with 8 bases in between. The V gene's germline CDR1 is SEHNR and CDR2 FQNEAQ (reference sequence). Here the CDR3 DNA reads TGTGCCAGCAGCATGACTGTCAATGAGCAGTTCTTC. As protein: CASSMTVNEQFF.

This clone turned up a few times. In DNA, the CDR3 is TGCGCCAGCAGCTTGCAGGGGGCGCCTGGGGCCAACGTCCTGACTTTC. Translating gives CASSLQGAPGANVLTF. The V and J genes are TRBV5-1 and TRBJ2-6, with TRBD1 matching 8 bases. Losses at the gene ends were 1 base for V and 2 bases for J; bases not matched to a gene: 2. The germline gives CDR1 SGHRS, CDR2 YFSETQ. The CDR3 has 16 amino acids.

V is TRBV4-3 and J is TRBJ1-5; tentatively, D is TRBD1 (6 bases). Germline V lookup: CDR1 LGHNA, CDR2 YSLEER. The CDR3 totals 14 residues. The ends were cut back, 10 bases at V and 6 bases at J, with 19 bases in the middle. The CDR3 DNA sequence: TGCGCCACTAGGACGGGGGGCGCGGGTCAGCCCCAGCATTTT. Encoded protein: CATRTGGAGQPQHF.

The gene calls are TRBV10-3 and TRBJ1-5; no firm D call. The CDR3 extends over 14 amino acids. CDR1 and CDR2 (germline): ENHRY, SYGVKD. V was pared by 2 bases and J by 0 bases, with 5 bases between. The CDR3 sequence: CAISEGDSNQPQHF. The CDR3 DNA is TGTGCCATCAGTGAGGGAGATAGCAATCAGCCCCAGCATTTT.

As DNA, the CDR3 is TGTGCCAGCAGCTCCGTTGAGACCCAGTACTTC. Its protein product is CASSSVETQYF. V gene TRBV7-9 combines with J gene TRBJ2-5; unclear D gene. The V and J ends lost 4 bases and 5 bases respectively, with 5 bases between them. This CDR3 comprises 11 residues. The germline V gene has CDR1 SEHNR and CDR2 FQNEAQ (reference sequence). The full variable domain, rest sourced from reference TRBV7-9 and TRBJ2-5, is DTGVSQNPRHKITKRGQNVTFRCDPISEHNRLYWYRQTLGQGPEFLTYFQNEAQLEKSRLLSDRFSAERPKGSFSTLEIQRTEQGDSAMYLCASSSVETQYFGPGTRLLVL.

The CDR3 nucleotides read TGTGCCAGCCGTCGGGACAGCTCTAACTATGGCTACACCTTC. Amino acids: CASRRDSSNYGYTF. The chain is built from TRBV7-9 and TRBJ1-2; TRBD1 agrees at 7 bases. CDR1 SEHNR and CDR2 FQNEAQ come from the germline V gene (reference sequence). J lost 0 bases, V lost 8 bases, and 6 bases had no gene match. This CDR3 has 14 amino acids.

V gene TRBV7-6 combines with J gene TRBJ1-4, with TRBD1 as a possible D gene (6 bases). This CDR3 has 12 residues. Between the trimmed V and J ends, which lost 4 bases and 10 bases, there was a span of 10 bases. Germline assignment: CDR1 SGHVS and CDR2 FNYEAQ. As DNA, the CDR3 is TGTGCCAGCAGCTGGAGAGGGGGAAAACTGTTTTTT. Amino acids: CASSWRGGKLFF.

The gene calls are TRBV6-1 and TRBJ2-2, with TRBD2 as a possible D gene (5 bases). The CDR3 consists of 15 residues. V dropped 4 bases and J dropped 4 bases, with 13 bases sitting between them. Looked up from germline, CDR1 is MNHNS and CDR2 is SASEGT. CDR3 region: CASSGVRAGTGELFF. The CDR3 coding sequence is TGTGCCAGCAGTGGTGTGAGGGCCGGCACCGGGGAGCTGTTTTTT.

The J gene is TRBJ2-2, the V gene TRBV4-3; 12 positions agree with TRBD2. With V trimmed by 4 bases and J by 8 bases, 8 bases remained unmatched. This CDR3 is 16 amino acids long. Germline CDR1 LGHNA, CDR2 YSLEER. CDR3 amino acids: CASSRGLAGLSGELFF. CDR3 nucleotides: TGCGCCAGCAGCCGGGGACTAGCGGGCTTGTCGGGGGAGCTGTTTTTT.

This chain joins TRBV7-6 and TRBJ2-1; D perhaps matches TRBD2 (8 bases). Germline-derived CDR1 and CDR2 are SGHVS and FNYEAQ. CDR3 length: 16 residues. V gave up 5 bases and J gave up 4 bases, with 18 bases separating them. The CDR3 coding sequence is TGTGCCAGCAGCACGGGAGGGACAGTGATATACAATGAGCAGTTCTTC. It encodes CASSTGGTVIYNEQFF.

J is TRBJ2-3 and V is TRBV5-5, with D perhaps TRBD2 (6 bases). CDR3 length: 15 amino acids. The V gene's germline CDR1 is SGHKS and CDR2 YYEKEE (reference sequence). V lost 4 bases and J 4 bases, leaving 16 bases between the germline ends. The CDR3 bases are TGTGCCAGCAGCCCCGTGGGGGGTGGTGCAGATACGCAGTATTTT. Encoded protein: CASSPVGGGADTQYF.

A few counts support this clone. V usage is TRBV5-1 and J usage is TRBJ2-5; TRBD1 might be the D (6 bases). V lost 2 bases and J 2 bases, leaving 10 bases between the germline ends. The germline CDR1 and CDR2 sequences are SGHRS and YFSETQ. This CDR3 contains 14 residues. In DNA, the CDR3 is TGCGCCAGCAGCTTTGGGACACATCAAGAGACCCAGTACTTC. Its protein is CASSFGTHQETQYF.

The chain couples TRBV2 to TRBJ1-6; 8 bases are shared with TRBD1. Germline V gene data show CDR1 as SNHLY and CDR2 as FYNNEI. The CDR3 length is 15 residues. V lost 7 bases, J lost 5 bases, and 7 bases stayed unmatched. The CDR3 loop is CASNLWGQDNSPLHF. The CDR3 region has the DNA TGTGCCAGCAACCTTTGGGGACAGGATAATTCACCCCTCCACTTT.

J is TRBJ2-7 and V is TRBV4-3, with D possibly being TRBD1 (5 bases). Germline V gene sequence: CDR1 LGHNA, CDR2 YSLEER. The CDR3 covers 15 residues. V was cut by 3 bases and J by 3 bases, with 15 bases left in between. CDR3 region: CASSHKPGMNYEQYF. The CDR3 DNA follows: TGCGCCAGCAGCCATAAGCCAGGGATGAACTACGAGCAGTACTTC.

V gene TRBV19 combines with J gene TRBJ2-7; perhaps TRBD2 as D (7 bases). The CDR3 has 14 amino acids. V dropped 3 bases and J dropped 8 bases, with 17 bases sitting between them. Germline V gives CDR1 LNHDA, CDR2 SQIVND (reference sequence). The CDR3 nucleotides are TGTGCCAGTAGTATCCGGGGGGCCCCTATCCAGCAGTACTTC. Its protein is CASSIRGAPIQQYF.

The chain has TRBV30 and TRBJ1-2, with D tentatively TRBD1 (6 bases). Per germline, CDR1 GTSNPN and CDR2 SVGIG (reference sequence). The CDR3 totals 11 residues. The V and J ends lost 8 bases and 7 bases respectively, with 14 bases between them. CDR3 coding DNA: TGTGCCCTCCCAAAGGACAGTGGCTACACCTTC. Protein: CALPKDSGYTF.

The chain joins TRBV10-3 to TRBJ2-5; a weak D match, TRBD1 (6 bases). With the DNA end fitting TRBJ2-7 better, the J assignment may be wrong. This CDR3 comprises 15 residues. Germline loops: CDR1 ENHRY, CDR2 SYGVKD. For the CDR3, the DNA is TGTGCCATCAGTGAATCTAGGGGGACAAGCTACGAGCAGTACTTC. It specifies CAISESRGTSYEQYF.

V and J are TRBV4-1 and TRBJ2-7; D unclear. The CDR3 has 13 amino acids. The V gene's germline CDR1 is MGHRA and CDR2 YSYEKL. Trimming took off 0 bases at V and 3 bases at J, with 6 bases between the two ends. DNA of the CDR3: TGCGCCAGCAGCCAAGATCCGGTCTACGAGCAGTACTTC. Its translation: CASSQDPVYEQYF.

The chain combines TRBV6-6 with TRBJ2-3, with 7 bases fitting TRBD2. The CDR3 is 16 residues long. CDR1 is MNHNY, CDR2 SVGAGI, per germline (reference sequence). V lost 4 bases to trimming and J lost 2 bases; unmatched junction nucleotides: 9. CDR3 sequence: CASSSTQRGNTDTQYF. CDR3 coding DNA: TGTGCCAGCAGTTCGACGCAGCGGGGCAACACAGATACGCAGTATTTT.

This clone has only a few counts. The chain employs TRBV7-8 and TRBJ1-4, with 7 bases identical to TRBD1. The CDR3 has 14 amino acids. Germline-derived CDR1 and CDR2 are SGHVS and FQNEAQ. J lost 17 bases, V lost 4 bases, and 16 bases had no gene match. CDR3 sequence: CASSSRDRVGLAFF. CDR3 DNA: TGTGCCAGCAGCTCCCGAGACAGGGTCGGTTTGGCATTTTTT.